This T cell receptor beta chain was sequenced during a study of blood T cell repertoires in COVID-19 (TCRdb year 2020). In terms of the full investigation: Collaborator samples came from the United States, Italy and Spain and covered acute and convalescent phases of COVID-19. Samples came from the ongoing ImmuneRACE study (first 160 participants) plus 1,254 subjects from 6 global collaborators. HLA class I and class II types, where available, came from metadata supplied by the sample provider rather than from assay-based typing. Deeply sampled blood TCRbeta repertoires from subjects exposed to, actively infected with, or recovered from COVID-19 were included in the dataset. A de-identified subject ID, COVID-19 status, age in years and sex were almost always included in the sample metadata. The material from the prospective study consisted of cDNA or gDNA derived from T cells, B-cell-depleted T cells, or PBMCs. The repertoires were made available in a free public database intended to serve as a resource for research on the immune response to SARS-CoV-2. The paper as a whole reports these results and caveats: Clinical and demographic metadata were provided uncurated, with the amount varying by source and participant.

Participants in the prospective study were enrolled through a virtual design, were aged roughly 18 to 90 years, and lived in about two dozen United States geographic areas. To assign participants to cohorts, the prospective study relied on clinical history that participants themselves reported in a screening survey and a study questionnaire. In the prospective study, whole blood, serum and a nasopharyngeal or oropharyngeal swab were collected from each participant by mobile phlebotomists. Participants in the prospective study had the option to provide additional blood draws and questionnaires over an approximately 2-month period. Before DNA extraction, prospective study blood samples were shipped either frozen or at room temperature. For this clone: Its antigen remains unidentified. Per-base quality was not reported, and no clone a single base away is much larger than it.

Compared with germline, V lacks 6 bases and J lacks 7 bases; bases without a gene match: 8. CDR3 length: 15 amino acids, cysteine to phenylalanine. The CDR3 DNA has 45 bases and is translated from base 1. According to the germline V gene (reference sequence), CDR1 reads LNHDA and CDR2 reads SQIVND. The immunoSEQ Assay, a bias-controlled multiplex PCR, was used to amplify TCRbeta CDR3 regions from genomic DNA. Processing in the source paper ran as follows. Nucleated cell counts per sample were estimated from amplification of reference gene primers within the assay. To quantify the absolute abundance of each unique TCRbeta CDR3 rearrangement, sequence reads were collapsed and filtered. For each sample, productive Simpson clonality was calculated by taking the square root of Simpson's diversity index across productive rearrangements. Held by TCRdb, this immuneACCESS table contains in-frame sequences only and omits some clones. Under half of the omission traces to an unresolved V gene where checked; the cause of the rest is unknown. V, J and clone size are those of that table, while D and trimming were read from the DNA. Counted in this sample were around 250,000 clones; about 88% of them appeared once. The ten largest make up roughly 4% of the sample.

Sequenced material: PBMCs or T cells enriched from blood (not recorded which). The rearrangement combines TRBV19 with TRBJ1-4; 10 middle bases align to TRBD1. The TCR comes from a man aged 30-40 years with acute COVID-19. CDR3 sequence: CASSGRTGGSEKLFF. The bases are TGTGCCAGTAGCGGAAGGACAGGGGGGAGTGAAAAACTGTTTTTT.